This is a list of T cell receptor beta chains from one sample in a study of cytomegalovirus exposure and HLA in healthy donors. Some clones are missing from TCRdb's copy, which holds only in-frame ones; the method was immunoSEQ multiplex PCR. Seen here are about 79,000 clones, approximately 93% observed once, and the top ten hold 3% to 4%. The sequencing input was PBMCs. These receptors came from a woman aged 25 to 39 in good health and CMV-seronegative. CDR3s include the opening cysteine and the closing phenylalanine or tryptophan. D genes are given only for firm matches. The size entry is marked missing in some rows and otherwise reads once, few, many or a size class.

j_gene | abundance | v_gene | d_gene | CDR3aa | CDR3nt
TRBJ2-1 | . | TRBV5-1 | TRBD2 | CASSSVAGNNEQFF | TGCGCCAGCAGTTCGGTAGCGGGGAACAATGAGCAGTTCTTC
TRBJ1-1 | . | TRBV5-5 | TRBD1 | CASSLKGGLLNTEAFF | TGTGCCAGCAGCTTAAAAGGGGGCCTCCTGAACACTGAAGCTTTCTTT
TRBJ2-2 | . | TRBV18 | . | CASSPGGTGELFF | TGTGCCAGCTCACCGGGGGGCACCGGGGAGCTGTTTTTT
TRBJ1-5 | . | TRBV11-2 | TRBD1 | CASSFGTGGGRSNQPQHF | TGTGCCAGCAGCTTCGGGACAGGAGGGGGCCGAAGCAATCAGCCCCAGCATTTT
TRBJ2-1 | . | TRBV27 | TRBD2 | CASSLSLAGSPNEQFF | TGTGCCAGCAGTCTATCACTAGCGGGCTCCCCTAATGAGCAGTTCTTC
TRBJ1-2 | . | TRBV18 | TRBD1 | CASSRDRGQGDTF | TGTGCCAGCTCACGAGATAGAGGACAGGGTGACACCTTC
TRBJ2-7 | . | TRBV5-1 | . | CASSSPDSSYEQYF | TGCGCCAGCAGCTCCCCGGACAGCTCCTACGAGCAGTACTTC
TRBJ2-1 | once | TRBV15 | TRBD2 | CATSRDPGLADYNEQFF | TGTGCCACCAGCAGAGATCCGGGACTAGCGGACTACAATGAGCAGTTCTTC
TRBJ2-1 | . | TRBV5-4 | . | CASSLTVKNEQFF | TGTGCCAGCAGCTTAACAGTAAAAAATGAGCAGTTCTTC
TRBJ1-4 | . | TRBV28 | . | CASSGGGRDEKLFF | TGTGCCAGCAGTGGGGGAGGGAGGGATGAAAAACTGTTTTTT
TRBJ2-2 | . | TRBV5-1 | . | CASCRDLGNTGELFF | TGCGCCAGTTGTCGGGACTTAGGGAACACCGGGGAGCTGTTTTTT
TRBJ2-6 | . | TRBV5-1 | TRBD1 | CASSYGTGIFGANVLTF | TGCGCCAGCAGCTATGGGACAGGGATCTTTGGGGCCAACGTCCTGACTTTC
TRBJ1-5 | . | TRBV19 | . | CASSVLGRPNQPQHF | TGTGCCAGTAGTGTCCTTGGGAGGCCCAATCAGCCCCAGCATTTT
TRBJ2-1 | . | TRBV7-2 | TRBD2 | CASSLGGGRSNEQFF | TGTGCCAGCAGCTTAGGGGGGGGACGTTCGAATGAGCAGTTCTTC
TRBJ1-2 | . | TRBV2 | TRBD1 | CASSVMGTGNNGYTF | TGTGCCAGCAGTGTAATGGGGACAGGGAACAATGGCTACACCTTC
TRBJ1-2 | . | TRBV7-8 | . | CASSRRITGGGYTF | TGTGCCAGCAGCCGCCGTATTACCGGCGGTGGCTACACCTTC
TRBJ2-7 | . | TRBV4-2 | TRBD1 | CASSQSPGTGYEQYF | TGTGCCAGCAGCCAAAGCCCCGGGACAGGCTACGAGCAGTACTTC
TRBJ2-7 | . | TRBV6-1 | . | CASSGGSNYEQYF | TGTGCCAGCAGTGGCGGATCAAACTACGAGCAGTACTTC
TRBJ2-7 | . | TRBV7-2 | TRBD2 | CASSLGVAGRSYEQYF | TGTGCCAGCAGCTTAGGGGTAGCGGGGAGGTCCTACGAGCAGTACTTC
TRBJ2-7 | . | TRBV5-1 | . | CASRRGGPAYEQYF | TGCGCCAGCCGAAGGGGGGGGCCGGCCTACGAGCAGTACTTC
TRBJ2-7 | . | TRBV5-1 | TRBD2 | CASSLAVGAGGYYEQYF | TGCGCCAGCAGCTTGGCCGTGGGAGCGGGGGGCTACTACGAGCAGTACTTC
TRBJ1-5 | . | TRBV4-1 | TRBD1 | CASSQDPGQGHQPQHF | TGCGCCAGCAGCCAAGACCCAGGACAGGGGCATCAGCCCCAGCATTTT
TRBJ1-1 | . | TRBV4-2 | . | CASSQVSQGITEAFF | TGTGCCAGCAGCCAAGTAAGTCAGGGGATCACTGAAGCTTTCTTT
TRBJ1-1 | . | TRBV5-4 | TRBD1 | CASSLEAGGNTEAFF | TGTGCCAGCAGCTTGGAGGCAGGGGGGAACACTGAAGCTTTCTTT
TRBJ2-7 | once | TRBV30 | TRBD1 | CAWSRDSLNSYEQYF | TGTGCCTGGAGTCGGGACAGCCTGAACTCCTACGAGCAGTACTTC
TRBJ2-3 | . | TRBV7-9 | TRBD2 | CASSLGGRLNTQYF | TGTGCCAGCAGCTTAGGCGGGAGATTGAATACGCAGTATTTT
TRBJ2-3 | . | TRBV5-1 | . | CASSLGQTSTDTQYF | TGCGCCAGCAGCTTGGGACAGACTAGCACAGATACGCAGTATTTT
TRBJ2-3 | . | TRBV11-2 | . | CASAVDTQYF | TGTGCCAGCGCGGTAGATACGCAGTATTTT
TRBJ2-5 | . | TRBV10-1 | . | CATPDRRLQETQYF | TGCGCCACCCCAGACAGGAGACTCCAAGAGACCCAGTACTTC
TRBJ2-3 | . | TRBV7-7 | TRBD1 | CASSLTGTGPTDTQYF | TGTGCCAGCAGCCTTACCGGGACAGGTCCCACAGATACGCAGTATTTT
TRBJ1-2 | . | TRBV2 | TRBD1 | CASSPAYRGRRGYTF | TGTGCCAGCAGTCCCGCATACAGGGGGCGCCGGGGCTACACCTTC
TRBJ1-2 | . | TRBV9 | . | CASSPDTGGYGYTF | TGTGCCAGCAGCCCGGACACGGGTGGCTATGGCTACACCTTC
TRBJ2-2 | once | TRBV6-1 | TRBD1 | CASRTGKNTGELFF | TGTGCCAGCAGGACAGGGAAAAACACCGGGGAGCTGTTTTTT
TRBJ1-1 | few | TRBV30 | TRBD1 | CAWRGGQVMNTEAFF | TGTGCCTGGAGGGGAGGACAGGTGATGAACACTGAAGCTTTCTTT
TRBJ1-4 | . | TRBV19 | TRBD1 | CASSSRGKTNEKLFF | TGTGCCAGTAGTTCCAGGGGGAAGACTAATGAAAAACTGTTTTTT
TRBJ1-1 | . | TRBV6-6 | . | CASHRGGLNTEAFF | TGTGCCAGCCACCGAGGGGGTCTTAACACTGAAGCTTTCTTT
TRBJ2-1 | . | TRBV11-2 | . | CASSLVRGNEQFF | TGTGCCAGCAGCTTAGTTAGGGGAAATGAGCAGTTCTTC
TRBJ2-7 | . | TRBV5-1 | . | CASSLSGYEQYF | TGCGCCAGCAGCTTGTCGGGCTACGAGCAGTACTTC
TRBJ1-5 | . | TRBV15 | . | CATSRDLDSQPQHF | TGTGCCACCAGCAGAGATCTTGATAGTCAGCCCCAGCATTTT